A single sample gave rise to the 25 T cell receptor beta chains below, sequenced in a study of graft-versus-host responses after intestinal transplantation. The data were produced by immunoSEQ multiplex PCR, yet TCRdb's version contains in-frame clones alone and is incomplete. The sample records about 100,000 clones, about 88% being singletons. These receptors lack a known antigen. Sequencing used unstimulated CD4+ T cells sorted from spleen or lymph node cells, obtained before transplant. These receptors all stem from a human donor who was the organ donor for an intestinal transplant.

The chain is built from TRBV30 and TRBJ2-7; the D gene is possibly TRBD2 (5 bases). Germline V gene data show CDR1 as GTSNPN and CDR2 as SVGIG (reference sequence). The CDR3 totals 13 residues. Trimming cost V 1 base and J 6 bases, with 13 bases left between them. The CDR3, as DNA: TGTGCCTGGAGTGGACGGATAAGCGGCGAGCAGTACTTC. It encodes CAWSGRISGEQYF.

This rearrangement joins TRBV28 to TRBJ2-7; TRBD2 aligns across 8 bases. V trimming: 2 bases; J trimming: 3 bases; junction bases outside the gene matches: 9. The V gene's germline CDR1 is MDHEN and CDR2 SYDVKM. The CDR3 covers 16 residues. CDR3 amino acids: CASSLSLAGPDYEQYF. The CDR3 bases are TGTGCCAGCAGTTTAAGCCTAGCGGGTCCCGACTACGAGCAGTACTTC.

The chain carries TRBV18 and TRBJ1-5; the D gene is possibly TRBD1 (6 bases). The germline gives CDR1 KGHSH, CDR2 LQKENI. The V and J ends lost 1 base and 0 bases respectively, with 10 bases between them. The CDR3 runs 16 residues. The CDR3 nucleotides are TGTGCCAGCTCACCACGTAGGACAGATAGCAATCAGCCCCAGCATTTT. Translating it yields CASSPRRTDSNQPQHF.

This clone was counted between two and nine times. V usage is TRBV10-3 and J usage is TRBJ1-2; D is undetermined. There are 16 residues in the CDR3. V was pared by 4 bases and J by 2 bases, with 17 bases between. Per the germline V gene, CDR1 is ENHRY and CDR2 is SYGVKD. Here the CDR3 DNA reads TGTGCCATCAGTGGCCTCGGACTGCTACAAAACTATGGCTACACCTTC. Protein: CAISGLGLLQNYGYTF.

V usage is TRBV5-1 and J usage is TRBJ2-6, with D tentatively TRBD1 (5 bases). Trimming stripped 7 bases from V and 0 bases from J, with 17 bases between. The V gene's germline CDR1 is SGHRS and CDR2 YFSETQ. There are 17 residues in the CDR3. This CDR3 is CASQKQVLFSGANVLTF. CDR3 in DNA: TGCGCCAGCCAGAAACAGGTTTTGTTCTCTGGGGCCAACGTCCTGACTTTC. The whole variable domain, filled in from reference TRBV5-1 and TRBJ2-6, reads KAGVTQTPRYLIKTRGQQVTLSCSPISGHRSVSWYQQTPGQGLQFLFEYFSETQRNKGNFPGRFSGRQFSNSRSEMNVSTLELGDSALYLCASQKQVLFSGANVLTFGAGSRLTVL.

The chain is built from TRBV5-6 and TRBJ1-5; possible D gene TRBD1, 5 bases. Trimming removed 0 bases from V and 2 bases from J, with 12 bases in between. The CDR3 runs 16 residues. Germline loops: CDR1 SGHDT, CDR2 YYEEEE. CDR3 protein: CASSLAGKGGNQPQHF. For the CDR3, the DNA is TGTGCCAGCAGCTTGGCAGGGAAGGGAGGCAATCAGCCCCAGCATTTT.

Written as DNA, the CDR3 is TGTGCCAGCAGTCCCACGACCAGGGTTACTGGGGCCAACGTCCTGACTTTC. It codes for CASSPTTRVTGANVLTF. The gene calls are TRBV27 and TRBJ2-6, with TRBD1 as a possible D gene (5 bases). The V gene's germline CDR1 is MNHEY and CDR2 SMNVEV (reference sequence). Trimming shortened V by 5 bases and J by 2 bases, and 16 bases separated the two germline ends. The CDR3 is made up of 17 amino acids.

The CDR3 coding sequence is TGTGCCAGCAGCTTAGAGACAGGATTCTATGGCTACACCTTC. Translated, it gives CASSLETGFYGYTF. V gene TRBV7-9 combines with J gene TRBJ1-2; a possible D gene is TRBD1 (6 bases). Trimming removed 1 base at V and 4 bases at J, with 10 bases between. The CDR3 spans 14 residues. From germline, CDR1 is SEHNR and CDR2 FQNEAQ (reference sequence).

The table lists this clone with a count of one. The chain is built from TRBV4-2 and TRBJ1-5; D gene unclear. The germline CDR1 and CDR2 sequences are LGHNA and YNFKEQ. Trimming pared 2 bases from V and 4 bases from J, leaving 3 bases between. CDR3 length: 12 amino acids. CDR3 amino acids: CASSQSNQPQHF. CDR3 sequence (DNA): TGTGCCAGCAGCCAAAGTAATCAGCCCCAGCATTTT.

The chain has TRBV2 and TRBJ1-1; a weak D match, TRBD1 (6 bases). Trimming took off 1 base at V and 2 bases at J, with 17 bases between the two ends. The CDR3 contains 17 residues. Germline V gene lookup returns CDR1 SNHLY and CDR2 FYNNEI. The CDR3 sequence is CASSEDIGGTINTEAFF. Written as DNA, the CDR3 is TGTGCCAGCAGTGAAGACATAGGTGGGACAATAAACACTGAAGCTTTCTTT.

The rearrangement links TRBV2 to TRBJ2-3; the match to TRBD2 covers 9 bases. The CDR3 covers 15 residues. The germline V gene encodes CDR1 SNHLY and CDR2 FYNNEI. Trimming cost V 1 base and J 4 bases; bases outside gene matches: 3. In DNA form, the CDR3 reads TGTGCCAGCAGTGAAGGGACTAGCGCCCCAGATACGCAGTATTTT. Protein: CASSEGTSAPDTQYF.

The chain employs TRBV6-1 and TRBJ2-3; no clear D. Trimming shortened V by 9 bases and J by 0 bases, and 13 bases separated the two germline ends. The CDR3 covers 14 residues. CDR1 is MNHNS, CDR2 SASEGT, per germline. For the CDR3, the DNA is TGTGCCAGTTGGGTGTTTGCGAGCACAGATACGCAGTATTTT. Its protein product is CASWVFASTDTQYF.

The V and J genes are TRBV11-1 and TRBJ2-5; 10 positions agree with TRBD2. The CDR3 loop spans 15 amino acids. Germline lookup yields CDR1 SGHAT and CDR2 FQDESV (reference sequence). J gave up 6 bases and V 6 bases, and 10 bases lay outside the gene matches. The CDR3 region is CASSQLAGGGKTQYF. The CDR3 nucleotides read TGTGCCAGCAGTCAATTAGCGGGGGGCGGAAAGACCCAGTACTTC.

The chain links TRBV6-5 to TRBJ1-2; TRBD1 might be the D (6 bases). V dropped 0 bases and J dropped 6 bases, with 11 bases sitting between them. The CDR3 is made up of 14 amino acids. The V gene's germline CDR1 is MNHEY and CDR2 SVGAGI. The DNA for the CDR3 is TGTGCCAGCAGTTACTCGCGACAGGAGGATGGCTACACCTTC. Protein product: CASSYSRQEDGYTF.

V is TRBV27 and J is TRBJ2-1; TRBD1 matches 7 bases. Per the germline V gene, CDR1 is MNHEY and CDR2 is SMNVEV (reference sequence). The trim removed 4 bases at V and 3 bases at J, leaving 6 bases unmatched. The CDR3 has 15 residues. The CDR3 DNA is TGTGCCAGCAGTTCCACAGGGGCCAACTACAATGAGCAGTTCTTC. It translates to CASSSTGANYNEQFF.

The chain links TRBV6-1 to TRBJ1-5; D is perhaps TRBD1 (5 bases). This CDR3 comprises 16 residues. Germline values: CDR1 MNHNS, CDR2 SASEGT. V was pared by 0 bases and J by 3 bases, with 12 bases between. The DNA of the CDR3 is TGTGCCAGCAGTGAAGCGGGGCCCCGGGTCAATCAGCCCCAGCATTTT. It encodes CASSEAGPRVNQPQHF.

The table lists this clone with a count of one. J is TRBJ1-1 and V is TRBV10-3; D ambiguous. This CDR3 has 12 residues. The germline V gene encodes CDR1 ENHRY and CDR2 SYGVKD. V lost 3 bases and J 4 bases, leaving 6 bases between the germline ends. CDR3 coding DNA: TGTGCCATCAGTGATGTACCCACTGAAGCTTTCTTT. This sequence encodes CAISDVPTEAFF.

This chain connects TRBV28 to TRBJ1-6; D not certain. Germline lookup yields CDR1 MDHEN and CDR2 SYDVKM. The CDR3 has 14 amino acids. Trimming took off 6 bases at V and 4 bases at J, with 10 bases between the two ends. The CDR3 DNA sequence: TGTGCCAGCAGACCGACAAAATATAATTCACCCCTCCACTTT. The encoded protein is CASRPTKYNSPLHF.

The chain carries TRBV4-2 and TRBJ1-2; 8 bases agree with TRBD1. This CDR3 has 15 residues. Unmatched junction bases numbered 3, after V lost 0 bases and J lost 3 bases. CDR1 and CDR2 (germline): LGHNA, YNFKEQ. CDR3 residues: CASSQDHRGDYGYTF. The CDR3 DNA sequence: TGTGCCAGCAGCCAAGATCACAGGGGGGACTATGGCTACACCTTC.

V usage is TRBV30 and J usage is TRBJ1-6; D may be TRBD1 (6 bases). The V end lost 2 bases, the J end lost 7 bases, and 12 bases lay between the germline ends. This CDR3 is built from 14 residues. Germline V gives CDR1 GTSNPN, CDR2 SVGIG (reference sequence). The CDR3 nucleotides are TGTGCCTGGAGTTTTCAGGGGCGCAATTCACCCCTCCACTTT. Protein: CAWSFQGRNSPLHF.

The chain couples TRBV2 to TRBJ2-7; D ambiguous. Trimming pared 5 bases from V and 7 bases from J, leaving 6 bases between. The length of the CDR3 is 10 residues. The germline gives CDR1 SNHLY, CDR2 FYNNEI. The CDR3 DNA sequence: TGTGCCAGCAGTTGGGTGGAGCAGTACTTC. It translates to CASSWVEQYF.

The CDR3 reads CASSLALAGGYNEQFF. The CDR3 nucleotides are TGCGCCAGCAGCTTGGCACTAGCGGGGGGTTACAATGAGCAGTTCTTC. The chain links TRBV5-1 to TRBJ2-1, with 12 positions matching TRBD2. The junction had 2 bases not matched to a gene; V was cut back by 0 bases and J by 4 bases. The CDR3 extends over 16 amino acids. CDR1 is SGHRS and CDR2 is YFSETQ in the germline V gene.

This chain connects TRBV6-5 to TRBJ1-1, with 12 bases that match TRBD1. Losses at the gene ends were 6 bases for V and 4 bases for J; bases not matched to a gene: 3. From germline, CDR1 is MNHEY and CDR2 SVGAGI. This CDR3 contains 14 residues. The CDR3 bases are TGTGCCAGCAGGGGACAGGGGGCGAGCACTGAAGCTTTCTTT. Residues: CASRGQGASTEAFF.

This sequence joins TRBV18 and TRBJ1-5, with D perhaps matching TRBD1 (5 bases). V lost 4 bases, J lost 7 bases, and 8 bases lay in between. The CDR3 sequence is 12 residues long. Germline-derived CDR1 and CDR2 are KGHSH and LQKENI. The CDR3 DNA sequence: TGTGCCAGCTCACAGCAGGGACAGCCCCAGCATTTT. It is translated as CASSQQGQPQHF.

The chain uses TRBV7-9 and TRBJ1-6, with TRBD1 identical over 7 bases. The V and J ends lost 4 bases and 7 bases, in that order; junction bases with no gene match: 10. The CDR3 is made up of 16 amino acids. Germline V gene sequence: CDR1 SEHNR, CDR2 FQNEAQ (reference sequence). This CDR3 is CASSSYKQGSNSPLHF. The CDR3 DNA sequence: TGTGCCAGCAGCTCATATAAACAGGGGTCAAATTCACCCCTCCACTTT.